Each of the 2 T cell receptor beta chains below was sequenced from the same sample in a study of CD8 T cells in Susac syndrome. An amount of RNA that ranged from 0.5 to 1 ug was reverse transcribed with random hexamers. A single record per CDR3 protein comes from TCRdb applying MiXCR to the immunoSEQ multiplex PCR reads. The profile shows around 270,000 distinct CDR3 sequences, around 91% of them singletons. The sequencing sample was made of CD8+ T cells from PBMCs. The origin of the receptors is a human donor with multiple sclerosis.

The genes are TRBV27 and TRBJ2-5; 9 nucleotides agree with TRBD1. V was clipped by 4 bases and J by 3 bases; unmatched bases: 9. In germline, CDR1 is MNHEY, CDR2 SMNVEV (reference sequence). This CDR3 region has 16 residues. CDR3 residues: CASSSVQGAGEETQYF. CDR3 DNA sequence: TGTGCCAGCAGTTCGGTACAGGGGGCGGGCGAAGAGACCCAGTACTTC.

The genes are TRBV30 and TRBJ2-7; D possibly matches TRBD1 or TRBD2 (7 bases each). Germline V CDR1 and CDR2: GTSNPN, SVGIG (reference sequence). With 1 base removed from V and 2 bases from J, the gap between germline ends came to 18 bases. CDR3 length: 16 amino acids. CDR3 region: CAWSATGSRGAYEQYF. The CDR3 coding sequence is TGTGCCTGGAGTGCGACAGGGTCTCGGGGGGCCTACGAGCAGTACTTC. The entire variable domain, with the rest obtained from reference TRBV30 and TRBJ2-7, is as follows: SQTIHQWPATLVQPVGSPLSLECTVEGTSNPNLYWYRQAAGRGLQLLFYSVGIGQISSEVPQNLSASRPQDRQFILSSKKLLLSDSGFYLCAWSATGSRGAYEQYFGPGTRLTVT.